These T cell receptor beta chains were read from a single sample in a study of blood T cell repertoires in COVID-19. Method: immunoSEQ multiplex PCR; TCRdb's copy keeps in-frame clones and lacks some. The sample lists approximately 260,000 clones, 70% to 90% occurring once. The sample comprised peripheral blood. The receptor set was obtained from a woman aged 35 to 49 with acute or convalescent COVID-19. Each CDR3 is given with its conserved first and last residue. D genes are given only for firm matches. Not every row has a clone size; where given, it reads once, few, many or a size class.

j_gene,v_gene,d_gene,abundance,CDR3aa,CDR3nt
TRBJ2-1,TRBV12-5,TRBD2,.,CASGLVRTGLAGGHNEQFF,TGTGCTAGTGGTTTGGTAAGGACGGGACTAGCGGGGGGCCACAATGAGCAGTTCTTC
TRBJ2-3,TRBV3-1/TRBV3-2,TRBD2,.,CASSHLSGAPGDTQYF,TGTGCCAGCAGCCACCTAAGCGGGGCCCCCGGGGATACGCAGTATTTT
TRBJ1-5,TRBV6-6,TRBD1,few,CASSPQGASNQPQHF,TGTGCCAGCAGTCCACAGGGGGCAAGCAATCAGCCCCAGCATTTT
TRBJ1-3,TRBV4-1,TRBD1,.,CASRHIGDSKYTIYF,TGCGCCAGCAGGCATATCGGGGACAGTAAATACACCATATATTTT
TRBJ1-5,TRBV10-2,.,.,CASVAGYSNQPQHF,TGCGCCAGCGTAGCCGGGTATAGCAATCAGCCCCAGCATTTT
TRBJ1-1,TRBV3-1/TRBV3-2,TRBD1,.,CASSLRTGDTEAFF,TGTGCCAGCAGCCTGCGGACAGGGGACACTGAAGCTTTCTTT
TRBJ1-5,TRBV10-3,TRBD1,.,CAISTGQGNQPQHF,TGTGCCATCAGTACTGGACAGGGTAATCAGCCCCAGCATTTT
TRBJ1-2,TRBV19,.,.,CASSATVGAYGYTF,TGTGCCAGTAGCGCAACAGTGGGAGCGTATGGCTACACCTTC
TRBJ2-3,TRBV5-4,TRBD2,.,CASSFRTSGANTDTQYF,TGTGCCAGCAGCTTCAGGACTAGCGGGGCTAACACAGATACGCAGTATTTT
TRBJ1-3,TRBV30,.,.,CAWRPTGLTTVYTIYF,TGTGCCTGGAGGCCTACCGGACTCACAACCGTATACACCATATATTTT
TRBJ1-2,TRBV24-1,.,.,CATSRGAYGYTF,TGTGCCACCTCCCGGGGGGCCTATGGCTACACCTTC
TRBJ1-1,TRBV27,.,.,CASSLQSGSTEAFF,TGTGCCAGCAGTTTACAATCAGGTAGCACTGAAGCTTTCTTT
TRBJ1-5,TRBV18,.,.,CASSPPPKGQPQHF,TGTGCCAGCTCACCACCGCCCAAGGGGCAGCCCCAGCATTTT
TRBJ1-6,TRBV27,TRBD1,.,CASSFLRTGGNSPLHF,TGTGCCAGCAGTTTCCTCCGGACAGGGGGTAATTCACCCCTCCACTTT
TRBJ2-2,TRBV24-1,TRBD1,few,CATSDPPGQGGSGELFF,TGTGCCACCAGTGACCCACCGGGACAGGGAGGATCCGGGGAGCTGTTTTTT
TRBJ2-1,TRBV19,.,.,CASSWGGPYNEQFF,TGTGCCAGTAGCTGGGGGGGCCCATACAATGAGCAGTTCTTC
TRBJ1-2,TRBV27,TRBD1,.,CASSWDRANYGYTF,TGTGCCAGCAGTTGGGACAGGGCTAACTATGGCTACACCTTC
TRBJ1-1,TRBV7-8,TRBD1,.,CASSLYPRTGESGTEAFF,TGTGCCAGCAGCTTATATCCCCGGACAGGGGAAAGTGGCACTGAAGCTTTCTTT
TRBJ1-5,TRBV20-1,.,.,CSASREGFSNQPQHF,TGCAGTGCTAGTAGAGAGGGTTTCAGCAATCAGCCCCAGCATTTT
TRBJ1-5,TRBV6-4,.,once,CASSEEYSNQPQHF,TGTGCCAGCAGTGAGGAGTATAGCAATCAGCCCCAGCATTTT
TRBJ1-3,TRBV11-2,.,.,CASSSVHYSGNTIYF,TGTGCCAGCAGCTCAGTCCATTACTCTGGAAACACCATATATTTT
TRBJ1-5,TRBV4-1,TRBD1,.,CASSQVPGGRNQPQHF,TGCGCCAGCAGCCAGGTGCCAGGGGGTCGCAATCAGCCCCAGCATTTT
TRBJ1-5,TRBV4-2,TRBD1,.,CASSQDWTGGAGQPQHF,TGTGCCAGCAGCCAGGACTGGACAGGGGGCGCGGGTCAGCCCCAGCATTTT
TRBJ2-5,TRBV6-1,.,once,CASSEYGGRVETQYF,TGTGCCAGCAGTGAATACGGGGGGCGTGTAGAGACCCAGTACTTC
TRBJ1-2,TRBV27,.,.,CASSLGANYGYTF,TGTGCCAGCAGCCTAGGGGCTAACTATGGCTACACCTTC
TRBJ1-2,TRBV9,TRBD1,.,CASSAGQGQGYTF,TGTGCCAGCAGCGCAGGACAGGGGCAGGGCTACACCTTC
TRBJ2-3,TRBV27,TRBD1,.,CASSTGADTQYF,TGTGCCAGCAGTACAGGGGCGGATACGCAGTATTTT
TRBJ2-5,TRBV18,.,.,CASSPLRDVWMSLQETQYF,TGTGCCAGCTCACCACTCAGGGATGTTTGGATGTCCCTACAAGAGACCCAGTACTTC
TRBJ1-6,TRBV30,TRBD1,.,CAWSKGQGNSPLHF,TGTGCCTGGAGCAAAGGACAGGGGAATTCACCCCTCCACTTT
TRBJ2-3,TRBV19,TRBD1,.,CASSEAFFSFDDRGRTDTQYF,TGTGCCAGTAGTGAAGCGTTCTTTTCGTTCGATGATAGGGGGCGCACAGATACGCAGTATTTT
TRBJ2-3,TRBV25-1,.,once,CASSYSAGWADTQYF,TGTGCCAGCAGTTATAGCGCGGGGTGGGCAGATACGCAGTATTTT